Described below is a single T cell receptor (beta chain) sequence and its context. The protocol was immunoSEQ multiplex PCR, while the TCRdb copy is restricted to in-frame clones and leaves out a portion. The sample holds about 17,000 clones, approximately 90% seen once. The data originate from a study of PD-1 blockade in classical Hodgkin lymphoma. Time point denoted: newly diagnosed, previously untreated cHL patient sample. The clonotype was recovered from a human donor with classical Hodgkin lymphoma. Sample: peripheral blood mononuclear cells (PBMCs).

This CDR3 reads CAVLTLVNEQFF. DNA of the CDR3: TGTGCCGTATTGACCCTAGTCAATGAGCAGTTCTTC. The V and J genes are TRBV10-3 and TRBJ2-1; D is unresolved. This CDR3 region has 12 residues. V shed 11 bases and J shed 6 bases, with 14 bases lying between them. Germline V gene lookup returns CDR1 ENHRY and CDR2 SYGVKD.